A single sample is the source of the 9 T cell receptor beta chains below, sequenced in a study of siplizumab effects on memory and regulatory T cells. This table comes from immunoSEQ multiplex PCR, and its TCRdb copy is limited to in-frame clones, with some not included. The table has some 110,000 clones, 94% seen once. Source material: non-Treg CD4+ T cells sorted from blood. Source of these receptors: a human donor in good health.

The chain couples TRBV11-3 to TRBJ1-6; D gene ambiguous. The CDR3 runs 16 residues. Germline CDR1 SGHNT, CDR2 YENEEA. V was clipped by 2 bases and J by 8 bases, with 16 bases between them. The CDR3 DNA sequence: TGTGCCAGCAGCTTACTATCAAGGCGACACTATTCACCCCTCCACTTT. This gives the protein CASSLLSRRHYSPLHF.

The gene calls are TRBV7-3 and TRBJ2-2; weak D call: TRBD2 (5 bases). CDR1 is SGHTA, CDR2 FQGTGA, per germline. Trimming removed 4 bases from V and 7 bases from J, with 10 bases in between. This CDR3 is 13 amino acids long. The CDR3 loop is CASSSTSSGELFF. The CDR3 DNA is TGTGCCAGCAGCTCTACTAGTAGCGGGGAGCTGTTTTTT.

The chain is built from TRBV2 and TRBJ2-3; D may be TRBD1 (6 bases). This CDR3 region has 15 residues. Germline V gives CDR1 SNHLY, CDR2 FYNNEI. V gave up 8 bases and J gave up 3 bases, with 18 bases separating them. In DNA, the CDR3 is TGTGCCAGCCAGGTTAGAGGGGGAAGGACAGATACGCAGTATTTT. It codes for CASQVRGGRTDTQYF.

The rearrangement joins TRBV4-1 to TRBJ2-1, with unresolved D. There are 12 residues in the CDR3. Deletions cut 1 base from V and 10 bases from J, with 8 bases between. The V gene's germline CDR1 is MGHRA and CDR2 YSYEKL. CDR3 nucleotide sequence: TGCGCCAGCAGCCAAGTTCTGGGAGAGCAGTTCTTC. Translated, it gives CASSQVLGEQFF.

The chain is built from TRBV2 and TRBJ1-2; 8 bases are a match to TRBD1. Germline V gene lookup returns CDR1 SNHLY and CDR2 FYNNEI. Losses at the gene ends were 6 bases for V and 2 bases for J; bases not matched to a gene: 2. This CDR3 spans 13 amino acids. The CDR3 nucleotides read TGTGCCAGCAGGGACAGGGCAAACTATGGCTACACCTTC. This codes for CASRDRANYGYTF.

In this sample, this clone turned up a few times. V gene TRBV19 combines with J gene TRBJ2-7, with D possibly TRBD2 on 5 matching bases. The length of the CDR3 is 14 residues. The V end lost 3 bases, the J end lost 2 bases, and 11 bases lay between the germline ends. Germline values: CDR1 LNHDA, CDR2 SQIVND (reference sequence). The CDR3 nucleotides are TGTGCCAGTAGTATTGGCGGAGGCACCTACGAGCAGTACTTC. This encodes CASSIGGGTYEQYF.

CDR3 sequence (DNA): TGTGCCAGCAGTTCCTGGGGGGGAAGCACAGATACGCAGTATTTT. Amino acids: CASSSWGGSTDTQYF. This chain links TRBV6-5 with TRBJ2-3; TRBD2 matches at 7 bases. The J segment lost 0 bases and the V segment lost 4 bases, leaving 4 bases of the junction unmatched. This CDR3 has 15 amino acids. Germline CDR1 and CDR2: MNHEY and SVGAGI.

This rearrangement joins TRBV5-1 to TRBJ1-1; the match to TRBD1 covers 8 bases. The CDR3 sequence is 14 residues long. CDR1 and CDR2 from the germline V gene are SGHRS and YFSETQ. Trimming at V came to 3 bases and at J to 1 base, leaving 2 bases not matched to a gene. The CDR3 region is CASSSGTGNTEAFF. For the CDR3, the DNA is TGCGCCAGCAGCTCCGGGACAGGGAACACTGAAGCTTTCTTT.

The J gene is TRBJ2-1, the V gene TRBV10-3, with TRBD2 matching 9 bases. Germline CDR1 and CDR2: ENHRY and SYGVKD. V trimming: 4 bases; J trimming: 8 bases; junction bases outside the gene matches: 15. This CDR3 contains 17 residues. Here the CDR3 reads CAISGLAEDHTPYEQFF. The DNA for the CDR3 is TGTGCCATCAGTGGACTAGCGGAAGACCACACTCCCTATGAGCAGTTCTTC.